This T cell receptor beta chain was sequenced during a study of T cells in Graves' hyperthyroidism and ophthalmopathy. Overall study results and limits: Ophthalmopathy was predicted by the model a median of approximately 6.6 months ahead of onset.

As for this clonotype: Its antigen is still unknown.

Amplification yielded TCR beta CDR3 regions, with RNA transcripts as the source. HTBI primers drove first-round RT-PCR of the TCR CDR3. In TCRdb, the multiplex PCR reads were re-called with MiXCR into one record per CDR3 protein. The repertoire holds a few hundred thousand distinct CDR3 sequences, under 15% seen once, with roughly 8.3% in the top ten. When ophthalmopathy did not progress within 18 months, Graves' hyperthyroidism was considered stable. Each diagnosis drew on symptoms, thyroxine, TRAb, thyroid ultrasound and orbital computed tomography findings. This sequence originates from a woman under 30 with Graves' hyperthyroidism. The sequenced material came from blood.

The CDR3 protein is CASSLGRDYLYEQYF. The CDR3 DNA sequence: TGTGCCAGCAGCTTAGGTCGGGACTATCTCTACGAGCAGTACTTC. The chain combines TRBV11-2 with TRBJ2-7, with 7 bases identical to TRBD2. This CDR3 has 15 amino acids. CDR1 is SGHAT, CDR2 FQNNGV, per germline. V gave up 1 base and J gave up 3 bases; unmatched junction bases: 6.